This T cell receptor (beta chain) was identified in a study of T cell responses to AZD1222 COVID-19 vaccine. Across the study: Second doses were pooled across both intervals (about 4 or about 12 weeks).

The method was immunoSEQ multiplex PCR; TCRdb's version includes in-frame clones alone and lacks a portion of them. This repertoire shows roughly 120,000 clones, roughly nine tenths found once; its top ten account for roughly 2.6%. Concerning this clone: Its antigen remains unidentified.

V was shortened by 6 bases and J by 4 bases, with 12 bases between the two germline ends. The CDR3 spans 13 residues. Germline CDR1 is MDHEN and CDR2 is SYDVKM. Findings of the study overall: There were vaccine-associated CD4 TCRs across spike, dominant at 160-218 and 743-854. Only after the peak T cell response were repertoires sampled.

V usage is TRBV28 and J usage is TRBJ1-2; weak D call: TRBD1 (5 bases). The TCR was taken from an adult in good health. This material consisted of peripheral blood, taken on day 0 of AZD1222 vaccination. CDR3: CASSLGGTYGYTF. The CDR3 coding sequence is TGTGCCAGCAGCCTGGGGGGAACCTATGGCTACACCTTC.